This is a list of T cell receptor beta chains from one sample in a study of cytomegalovirus exposure and HLA in healthy donors. TCRdb's table, derived via immunoSEQ multiplex PCR, lists solely in-frame clones and lacks some. The sample includes about 96,000 clones, around 74% of them seen just once. Sample: PBMCs. Receptors were obtained from a woman in her 70s in good health and CMV-seropositive. Both conserved end residues are part of each CDR3. The order of the fields is D gene, clone size, J gene, V gene, CDR3 DNA, CDR3 protein. A D gene is named only where the DNA matches it firmly. Only part of the rows carry a size: once, few, many, or a class if the clone is expanded.

NA NA TRBJ2-4 TRBV9 TGTGCCAGCAGCCCATGGGAGTGGGCCAAAAACATTCAGTACTTC CASSPWEWAKNIQYF
NA NA TRBJ2-7 TRBV2 TGTGCCAGCAGTATTGCGGGTCCCTCCTACGAGCAGTACTTC CASSIAGPSYEQYF
TRBD2 NA TRBJ2-1 TRBV6-6 TGTGCCAGCAGCCAACTAGCGGGGGCGCAGTTCTTC CASSQLAGAQFF
NA NA TRBJ1-6 TRBV27 TGTGCCAGCACCCTAGAAGGCCCCCTTAATTCACCCCTCCACTTT CASTLEGPLNSPLHF
NA NA TRBJ2-1 TRBV7-2 TGTGCCAGCAGCTCCCGAGGGAGAAATGAGCAGTTCTTC CASSSRGRNEQFF
TRBD2 NA TRBJ2-7 TRBV4-2 TGTGCCAGCAGCCAAGGGAGACGTAGCGGGAGCTACGAGCAGTACTTC CASSQGRRSGSYEQYF
NA NA TRBJ2-4 TRBV6-5 TGTGCCAGCATGGGAGTTAGTAACATTCAGTACTTC CASMGVSNIQYF
NA NA TRBJ1-1 TRBV18 TGTGCCAGCGCAACGGCGGGGGGGGCTTGGACTGAAGCTTTCTTT CASATAGGAWTEAFF
TRBD1 few TRBJ2-7 TRBV19 TGTGCCAGTAGGTCAACAGGGGCCGAGCAGTACTTC CASRSTGAEQYF
NA NA TRBJ1-1 TRBV19 TGTGCCAGTAGGGCGGAGAACACTGAAGCTTTCTTT CASRAENTEAFF
TRBD1 NA TRBJ1-2 TRBV7-9 TGTGCCAGCAGCTTATTAACCGGGACAGGGACACCTGCGGATGGCTACACCTTC CASSLLTGTGTPADGYTF
NA NA TRBJ1-3 TRBV19 TGTGCCAGTAGTATGAAGACAGGATGGGCTGGAAACACCATATATTTT CASSMKTGWAGNTIYF
TRBD2 once TRBJ2-1 TRBV7-9 TGTGCCATCAACCCTGGACTAGCGGGAATCCCTTACAATGAGCAGTTCTTC CAINPGLAGIPYNEQFF
TRBD2 NA TRBJ2-1 TRBV2 TGTGCCAGCAGCCGGGGACTAGCGGGAGGGCCGAGCTCCTACAATGAGCAGTTCTTC CASSRGLAGGPSSYNEQFF
NA NA TRBJ1-1 TRBV6-1 TGTGCCAGTAACAAGAACACTGAAGCTTTCTTT CASNKNTEAFF
TRBD1 NA TRBJ1-1 TRBV6-5 TGTGCCAGCAGGGCAGGGGGCTACATGAACACTGAAGCTTTCTTT CASRAGGYMNTEAFF
TRBD2 NA TRBJ2-7 TRBV27 TGTGCCAGCAGTCTTAGCGGGAGAGCCCGCTACGAGCAGTACTTC CASSLSGRARYEQYF
NA NA TRBJ2-7 TRBV13 TGTGCCAGCAGCTCTGCTAGGGGCTCGTACGAGCAGTACTTC CASSSARGSYEQYF
NA NA TRBJ2-5 TRBV6-5 TGTGCCAGCGCCCGGCCAGGGTTGGAGACCCAGTACTTC CASARPGLETQYF
NA NA TRBJ2-5 TRBV28 TGTGCCAGCAGTTTATTAGTTAGTCGGGAGACCCAGTACTTC CASSLLVSRETQYF
TRBD1 NA TRBJ2-7 TRBV7-3 TGTGCCAGCGCTGACAGGGGCGGCTACGAGCAGTACTTC CASADRGGYEQYF
TRBD1 NA TRBJ2-7 TRBV5-1 TGCGCCAGCAGCGTGGGACAGGGGGCCTACGAGCAGTACTTC CASSVGQGAYEQYF
NA NA TRBJ1-2 TRBV10-2 TGCGCCAGCAGTGAGGAACTGAGTTATGGCTACACCTTC CASSEELSYGYTF
TRBD2 NA TRBJ2-1 TRBV27 TGTGCCAGCAGTCCCCTAGGCGCGGGAGGGCCTCATGAGCAGTTCTTC CASSPLGAGGPHEQFF
TRBD2 NA TRBJ2-1 TRBV11-3 TGTGCCAGCAGTAGCGGGGGTTCCTACAATGAGCAGTTCTTC CASSSGGSYNEQFF